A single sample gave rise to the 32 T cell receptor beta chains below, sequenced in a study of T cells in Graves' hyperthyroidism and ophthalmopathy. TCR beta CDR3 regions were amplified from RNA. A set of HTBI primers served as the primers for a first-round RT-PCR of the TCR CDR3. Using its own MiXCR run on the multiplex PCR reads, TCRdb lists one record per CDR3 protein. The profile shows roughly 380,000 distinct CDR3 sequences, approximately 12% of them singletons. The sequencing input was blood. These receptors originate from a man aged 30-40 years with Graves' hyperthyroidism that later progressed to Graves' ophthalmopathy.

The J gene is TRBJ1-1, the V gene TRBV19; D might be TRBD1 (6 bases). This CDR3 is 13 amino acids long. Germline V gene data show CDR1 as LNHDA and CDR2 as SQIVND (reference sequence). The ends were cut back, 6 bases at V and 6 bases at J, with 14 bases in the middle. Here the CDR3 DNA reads TGTGCCAGTAGCACTACAGGGATCGCTGAAGCTTTCTTT. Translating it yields CASSTTGIAEAFF.

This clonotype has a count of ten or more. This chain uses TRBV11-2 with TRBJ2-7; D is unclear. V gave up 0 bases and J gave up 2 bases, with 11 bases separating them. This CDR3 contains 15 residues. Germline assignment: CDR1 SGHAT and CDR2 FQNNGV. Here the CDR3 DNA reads TGTGCCAGCAGCTTAGAGGCAGGACCACCCTACGAGCAGTACTTC. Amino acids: CASSLEAGPPYEQYF.

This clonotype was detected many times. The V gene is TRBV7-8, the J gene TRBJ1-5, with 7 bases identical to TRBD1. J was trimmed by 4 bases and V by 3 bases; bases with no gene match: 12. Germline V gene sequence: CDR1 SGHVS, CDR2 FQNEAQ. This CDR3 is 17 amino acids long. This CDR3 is CASSLERTGWGNQPQHF. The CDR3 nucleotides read TGTGCCAGCAGCTTGGAGAGGACAGGCTGGGGGAATCAGCCCCAGCATTTT.

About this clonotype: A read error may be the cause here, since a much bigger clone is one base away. The CDR3 here is CASSAGTRNTEACF. The CDR3 region has the DNA TGCGCCAGCAGCGCCGGGACAAGGAACACTGAAGCTTGCTTT. This chain joins TRBV5-1 and TRBJ1-1, with D possibly being TRBD1 (6 bases). The CDR3 contains 14 residues. In germline, CDR1 is SGHRS, CDR2 YFSETQ.

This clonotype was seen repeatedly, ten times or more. The CDR3 region is CASSLMAGQPQHF. In DNA form, the CDR3 reads TGTGCCAGCAGCTTAATGGCCGGGCAGCCCCAGCATTTT. V usage is TRBV7-3 and J usage is TRBJ1-5; D remains unclear. Germline CDR1 SGHTA, CDR2 FQGTGA. The germline V and J ends were trimmed by 1 base and 7 bases, with 8 bases remaining between them. This CDR3 is built from 13 residues.

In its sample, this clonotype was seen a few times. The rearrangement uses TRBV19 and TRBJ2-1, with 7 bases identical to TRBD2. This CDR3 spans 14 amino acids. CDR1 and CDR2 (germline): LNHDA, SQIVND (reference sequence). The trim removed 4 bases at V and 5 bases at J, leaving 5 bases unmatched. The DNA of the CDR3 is TGTGCCAGTAGTAATCGGGGGGTTGACAATGAGCAGTTCTTC. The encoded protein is CASSNRGVDNEQFF.

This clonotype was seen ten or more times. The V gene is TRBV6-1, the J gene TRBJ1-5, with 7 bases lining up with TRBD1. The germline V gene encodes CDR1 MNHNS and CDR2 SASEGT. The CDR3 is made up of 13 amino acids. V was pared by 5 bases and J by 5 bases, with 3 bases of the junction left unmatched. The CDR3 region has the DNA TGTGCCAGCAGTTGGACAGGAGATCAGCCCCAGCATTTT. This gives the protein CASSWTGDQPQHF.

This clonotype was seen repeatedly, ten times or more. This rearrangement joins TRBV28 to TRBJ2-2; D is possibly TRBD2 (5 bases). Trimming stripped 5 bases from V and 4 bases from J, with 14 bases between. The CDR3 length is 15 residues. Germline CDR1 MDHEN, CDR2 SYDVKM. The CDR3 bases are TGTGCCAGCAGTGGTGAGGGCCCGTTCACCGGGGAGCTGTTTTTT. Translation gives CASSGEGPFTGELFF.

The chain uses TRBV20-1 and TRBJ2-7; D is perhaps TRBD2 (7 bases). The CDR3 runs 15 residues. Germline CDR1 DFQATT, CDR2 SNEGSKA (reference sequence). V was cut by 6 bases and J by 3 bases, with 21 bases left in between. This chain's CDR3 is CSAPPGAGALYEQYF. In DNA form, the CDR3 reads TGCAGTGCCCCGCCGGGGGCGGGGGCCCTCTACGAGCAGTACTTC.

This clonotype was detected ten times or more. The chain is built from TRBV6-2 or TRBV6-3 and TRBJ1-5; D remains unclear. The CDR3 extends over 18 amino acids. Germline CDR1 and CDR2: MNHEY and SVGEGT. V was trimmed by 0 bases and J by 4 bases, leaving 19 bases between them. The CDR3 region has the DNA TGTGCCAGCAGTTACTCTCGCATAAGGACCGAACCGAATCAGCCCCAGCATTTT. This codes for CASSYSRIRTEPNQPQHF.

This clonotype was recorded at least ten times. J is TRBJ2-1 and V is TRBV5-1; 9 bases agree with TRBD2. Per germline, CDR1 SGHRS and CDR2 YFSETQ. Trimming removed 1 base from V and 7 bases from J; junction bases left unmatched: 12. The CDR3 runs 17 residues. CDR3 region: CASSLFERGGAENEQFF. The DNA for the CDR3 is TGCGCCAGCAGCTTGTTTGAGCGCGGGGGGGCTGAAAATGAGCAGTTCTTC.

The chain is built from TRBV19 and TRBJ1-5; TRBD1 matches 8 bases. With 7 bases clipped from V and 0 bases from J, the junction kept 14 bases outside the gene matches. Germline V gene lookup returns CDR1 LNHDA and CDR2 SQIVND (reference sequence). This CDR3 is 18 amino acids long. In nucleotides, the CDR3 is TGTGCCAGTACCCCAACCCGGACAGGGATGGTTAGCAATCAGCCCCAGCATTTT. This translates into CASTPTRTGMVSNQPQHF.

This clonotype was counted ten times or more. CDR3 region: CSAPILPAGGRFTYEQYF. CDR3 DNA: TGCAGTGCACCGATCCTCCCCGCGGGAGGGAGATTTACCTACGAGCAGTACTTC. The V call is TRBV20-1, the J call TRBJ2-7; 9 bases align to TRBD2. The V segment lost 6 bases and the J segment 2 bases; nucleotides outside the gene matches: 20. This CDR3 comprises 18 residues. Germline V gives CDR1 DFQATT, CDR2 SNEGSKA (reference sequence).

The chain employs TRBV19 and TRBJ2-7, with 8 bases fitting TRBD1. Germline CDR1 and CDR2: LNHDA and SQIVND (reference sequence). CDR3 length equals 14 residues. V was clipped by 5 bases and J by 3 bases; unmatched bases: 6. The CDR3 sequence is CASSWVGTGYEQYF. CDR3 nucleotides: TGTGCCAGTAGTTGGGTCGGGACAGGCTACGAGCAGTACTTC. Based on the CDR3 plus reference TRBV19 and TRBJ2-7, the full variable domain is DGGITQSPKYLFRKEGQNVTLSCEQNLNHDAMYWYRQDPGQGLRLIYYSQIVNDFQKGDIAEGYSVSREKKESFPLTVTSAQKNPTAFYLCASSWVGTGYEQYFGPGTRLTVT.

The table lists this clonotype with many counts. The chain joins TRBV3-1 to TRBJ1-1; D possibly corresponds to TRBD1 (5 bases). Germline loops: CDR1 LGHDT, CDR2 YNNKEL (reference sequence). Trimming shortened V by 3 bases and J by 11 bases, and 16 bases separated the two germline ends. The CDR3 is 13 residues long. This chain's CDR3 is CASSQVARGRAFF. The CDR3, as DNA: TGTGCCAGCAGCCAGGTTGCGAGGGGCCGGGCTTTCTTT.

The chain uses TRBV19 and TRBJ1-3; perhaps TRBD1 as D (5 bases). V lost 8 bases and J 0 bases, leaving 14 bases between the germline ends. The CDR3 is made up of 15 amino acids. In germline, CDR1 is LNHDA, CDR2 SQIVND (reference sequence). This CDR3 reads CASRYGTYSGNTIYF. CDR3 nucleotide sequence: TGTGCCAGTCGTTACGGGACTTACTCTGGAAACACCATATATTTT.

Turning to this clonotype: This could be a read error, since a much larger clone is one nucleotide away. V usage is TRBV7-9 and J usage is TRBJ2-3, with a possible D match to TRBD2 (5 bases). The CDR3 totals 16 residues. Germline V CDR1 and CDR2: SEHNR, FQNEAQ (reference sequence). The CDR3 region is CASSPMGMASTDTRYF. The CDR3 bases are TGTGCCAGCAGCCCCATGGGCATGGCTAGCACAGATACGCGGTATTTT.

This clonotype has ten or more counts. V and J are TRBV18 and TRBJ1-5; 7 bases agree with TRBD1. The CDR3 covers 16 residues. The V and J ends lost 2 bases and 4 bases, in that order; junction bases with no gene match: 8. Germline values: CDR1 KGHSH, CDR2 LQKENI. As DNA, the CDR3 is TGTGCCAGCTCACCAGGGATGACAGGGAGTAATCAGCCCCAGCATTTT. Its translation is CASSPGMTGSNQPQHF.

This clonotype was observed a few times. The CDR3 sequence is CASSNYYGYTF. As DNA, the CDR3 is TGTGCCAGCAGCAATTACTATGGCTACACCTTC. V usage is TRBV5-6 and J usage is TRBJ1-2, with unresolved D. The CDR3 is 11 residues long. Per the germline V gene, CDR1 is SGHDT and CDR2 is YYEEEE. V shed 4 bases and J shed 3 bases, with 4 bases lying between them.

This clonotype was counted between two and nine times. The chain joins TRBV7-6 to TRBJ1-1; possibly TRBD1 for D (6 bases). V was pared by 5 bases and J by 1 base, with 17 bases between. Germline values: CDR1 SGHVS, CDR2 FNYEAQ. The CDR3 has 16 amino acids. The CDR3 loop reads CASSQRANRANTEAFF. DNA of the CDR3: TGTGCCAGCAGCCAAAGAGCCAACAGGGCGAACACTGAAGCTTTCTTT.

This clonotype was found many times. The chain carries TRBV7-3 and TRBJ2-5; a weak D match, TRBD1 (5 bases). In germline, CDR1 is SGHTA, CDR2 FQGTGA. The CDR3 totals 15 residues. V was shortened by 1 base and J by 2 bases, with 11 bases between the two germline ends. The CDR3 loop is CASSLMGRSQETQYF. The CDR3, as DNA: TGTGCCAGCAGCTTAATGGGGCGGAGTCAAGAGACCCAGTACTTC.

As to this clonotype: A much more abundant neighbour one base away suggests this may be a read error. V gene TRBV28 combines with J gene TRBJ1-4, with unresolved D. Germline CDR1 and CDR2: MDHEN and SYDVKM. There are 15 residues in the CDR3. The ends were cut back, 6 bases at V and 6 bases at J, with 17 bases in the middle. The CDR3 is CASSQSEGLYEKLFF. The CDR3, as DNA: TGTGCCAGCAGCCAATCAGAGGGTTTGTATGAAAAACTGTTTTTT.

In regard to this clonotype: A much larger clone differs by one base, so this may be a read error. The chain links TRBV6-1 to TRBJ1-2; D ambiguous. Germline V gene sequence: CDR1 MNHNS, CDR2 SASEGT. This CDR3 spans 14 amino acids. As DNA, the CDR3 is TGTACCAGCAAAGGGAATCCCAAGGACTATGGCTACACCTTC. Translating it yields CTSKGNPKDYGYTF.

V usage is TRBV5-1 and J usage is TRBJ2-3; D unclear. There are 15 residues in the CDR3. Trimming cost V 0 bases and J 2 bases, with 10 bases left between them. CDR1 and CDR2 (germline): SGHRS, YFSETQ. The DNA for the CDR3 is TGCGCCAGCAGCTTGGTGGCCCGACACACAGATACGCAGTATTTT. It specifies CASSLVARHTDTQYF.

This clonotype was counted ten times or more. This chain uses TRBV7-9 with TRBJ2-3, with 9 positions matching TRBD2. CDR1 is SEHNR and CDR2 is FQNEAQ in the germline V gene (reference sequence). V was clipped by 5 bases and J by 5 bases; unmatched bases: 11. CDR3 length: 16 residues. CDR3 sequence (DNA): TGTGCCAGCAGCCCCCACAGCGGGGGGCTGGGAGATACGCAGTATTTT. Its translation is CASSPHSGGLGDTQYF.

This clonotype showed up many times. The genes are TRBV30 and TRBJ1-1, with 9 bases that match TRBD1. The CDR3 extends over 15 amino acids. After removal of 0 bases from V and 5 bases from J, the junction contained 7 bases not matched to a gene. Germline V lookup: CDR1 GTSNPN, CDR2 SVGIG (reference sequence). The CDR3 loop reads CAWSVPGQGRTEAFF. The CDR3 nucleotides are TGTGCCTGGAGTGTACCGGGACAGGGAAGGACTGAAGCTTTCTTT.

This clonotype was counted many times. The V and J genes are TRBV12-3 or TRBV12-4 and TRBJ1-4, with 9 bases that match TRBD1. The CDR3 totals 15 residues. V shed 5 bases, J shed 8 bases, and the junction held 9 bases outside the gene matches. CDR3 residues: CASSAPGQGGEKLFF. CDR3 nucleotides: TGTGCCAGCAGTGCCCCGGGACAGGGAGGGGAAAAACTGTTTTTT.

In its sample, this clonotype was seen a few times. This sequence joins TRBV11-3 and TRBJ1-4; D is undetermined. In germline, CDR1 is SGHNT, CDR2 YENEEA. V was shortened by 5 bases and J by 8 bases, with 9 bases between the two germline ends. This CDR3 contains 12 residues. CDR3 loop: CASSESKEKLFF. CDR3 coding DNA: TGTGCCAGCAGCGAGAGTAAGGAAAAACTGTTTTTT.

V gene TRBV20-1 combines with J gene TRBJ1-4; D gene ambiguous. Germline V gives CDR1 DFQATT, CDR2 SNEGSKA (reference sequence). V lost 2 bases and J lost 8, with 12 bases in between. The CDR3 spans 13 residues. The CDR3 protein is CSARPPGVEKLFF. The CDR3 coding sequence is TGCAGTGCTAGACCCCCTGGGGTCGAAAAACTGTTTTTT.

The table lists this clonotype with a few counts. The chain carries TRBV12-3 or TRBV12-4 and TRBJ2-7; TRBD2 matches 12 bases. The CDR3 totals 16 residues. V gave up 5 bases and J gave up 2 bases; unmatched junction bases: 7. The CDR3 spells CASSPRTSGATYEQYF. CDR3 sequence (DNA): TGTGCCAGCAGTCCCCGGACTAGCGGGGCTACCTACGAGCAGTACTTC.

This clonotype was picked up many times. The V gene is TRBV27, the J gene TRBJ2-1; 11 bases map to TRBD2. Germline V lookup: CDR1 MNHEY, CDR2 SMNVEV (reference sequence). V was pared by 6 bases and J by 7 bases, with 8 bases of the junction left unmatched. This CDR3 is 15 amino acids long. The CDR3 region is CASRRTSGGWNEQFF. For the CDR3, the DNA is TGTGCCAGCAGGCGTACTAGCGGGGGATGGAATGAGCAGTTCTTC.

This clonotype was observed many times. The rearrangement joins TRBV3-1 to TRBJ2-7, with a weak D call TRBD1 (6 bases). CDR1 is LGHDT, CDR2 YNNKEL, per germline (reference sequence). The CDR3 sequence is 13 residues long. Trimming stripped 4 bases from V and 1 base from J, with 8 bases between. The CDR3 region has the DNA TGTGCCAGCAGCCTGGGGGCATCCTACGAGCAGTACTTC. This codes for CASSLGASYEQYF.